The 3 T cell receptor beta chains given below trace back to one sample, sequenced in a study of T cells after posttransplantation cyclophosphamide. Assay used: immunoSEQ multiplex PCR; TCRdb lists only in-frame clones, some missing. The table lists about 40,000 clones, no singletons, with about 4.5% in the top ten. Sequenced material: PBMCs. The receptors derive from a woman aged 45 to 65 in good health and a related stem cell transplant donor.

This clone has at least ten counts. Written as DNA, the CDR3 is TGTGCCAGCAGTCTCATACCGCAGGGGGTGCAGTACGAGCAGTACTTC. Translated: CASSLIPQGVQYEQYF. V is TRBV27 and J is TRBJ2-7; 7 bases match TRBD1. The CDR3 is made up of 16 amino acids. V lost 5 bases to trimming and J lost 4 bases; unmatched junction nucleotides: 14. The V gene's germline CDR1 is MNHEY and CDR2 SMNVEV (reference sequence).

This clone was found many times. The V gene is TRBV5-4, the J gene TRBJ1-4; tentative D call: TRBD1 (6 bases). The CDR3 length is 16 residues. Germline CDR1 and CDR2: SGHNT and YYREEE (reference sequence). V was shortened by 4 bases and J by 7 bases, with 20 bases between the two germline ends. The chain's CDR3 is CASSGGGLQTGEKLFF. CDR3 nucleotide sequence: TGTGCCAGCAGCGGGGGGGGGCTTCAGACGGGTGAAAAACTGTTTTTT.

The table lists this clone with many counts. The V and J genes are TRBV28 and TRBJ2-7; D possibly corresponds to TRBD1 (5 bases). Looked up from germline, CDR1 is MDHEN and CDR2 is SYDVKM. The CDR3 sequence is 19 residues long. V dropped 3 bases and J dropped 1 base, with 25 bases sitting between them. This chain's CDR3 is CASSFPLHGDSPFSYEQYF. DNA for the CDR3: TGTGCCAGCAGTTTTCCCTTGCATGGCGACAGCCCATTTTCCTACGAGCAGTACTTC.